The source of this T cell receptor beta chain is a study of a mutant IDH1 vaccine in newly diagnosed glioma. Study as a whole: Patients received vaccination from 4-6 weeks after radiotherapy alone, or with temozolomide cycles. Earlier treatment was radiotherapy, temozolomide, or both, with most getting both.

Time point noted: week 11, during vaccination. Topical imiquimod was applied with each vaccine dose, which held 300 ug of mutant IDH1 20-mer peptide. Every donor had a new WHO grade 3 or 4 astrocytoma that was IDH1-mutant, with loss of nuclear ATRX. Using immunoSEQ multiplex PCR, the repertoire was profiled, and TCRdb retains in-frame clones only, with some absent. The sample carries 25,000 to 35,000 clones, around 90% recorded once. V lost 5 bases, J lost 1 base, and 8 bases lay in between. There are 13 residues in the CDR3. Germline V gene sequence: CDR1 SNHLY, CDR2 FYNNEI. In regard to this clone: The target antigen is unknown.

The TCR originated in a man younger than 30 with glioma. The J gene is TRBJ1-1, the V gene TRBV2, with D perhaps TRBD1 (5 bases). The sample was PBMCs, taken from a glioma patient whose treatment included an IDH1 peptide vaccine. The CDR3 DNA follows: TGTGCCAGCAGTTCCGACAGGAACACTGAAGCTTTCTTT. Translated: CASSSDRNTEAFF.